The 13 T cell receptor beta chains listed next were all sequenced from one sample in a study of blood T cell repertoires in COVID-19. The method was immunoSEQ multiplex PCR; TCRdb's version includes in-frame clones alone and lacks a portion of them. In the table there are 330,000 or so clones, roughly 87% of which are singletons. The sequencing input was PBMCs or T cells enriched from blood (not recorded which). The receptors were sampled from a woman aged 25 to 39 who had recovered from COVID-19.

This clone was counted only a few times. V is TRBV6-5 and J is TRBJ2-2; 7 bases line up with TRBD2. V was pared by 2 bases and J by 5 bases, with 2 bases of the junction left unmatched. There are 14 residues in the CDR3. Germline-derived CDR1 and CDR2 are MNHEY and SVGAGI. The CDR3, as DNA: TGTGCCAGCAGTTACGGCGGGGGAACCGGGGAGCTGTTTTTT. It is translated as CASSYGGGTGELFF.

Only one count was recorded for this clone. The chain employs TRBV6-5 and TRBJ1-6; TRBD1 might be the D (5 bases). This CDR3 contains 14 residues. The germline CDR1 and CDR2 sequences are MNHEY and SVGAGI. V lost 6 bases and J lost 7, with 13 bases in between. The DNA for the CDR3 is TGTGCCAGCAGAGGGGTTTTGAGGAATTCACCCCTCCACTTT. Translating it yields CASRGVLRNSPLHF.

V gene TRBV10-3 combines with J gene TRBJ2-7; weak D call: TRBD1 (6 bases). CDR3 length: 15 residues. The germline CDR1 and CDR2 sequences are ENHRY and SYGVKD. V shed 0 bases and J shed 1 base, with 10 bases lying between them. DNA for the CDR3: TGTGCCATCAGTGAGTCGGAAAGGGGGTCCTACGAGCAGTACTTC. Translating it yields CAISESERGSYEQYF.

The J gene is TRBJ2-7, the V gene TRBV19; no firm D call. Germline CDR1 LNHDA, CDR2 SQIVND (reference sequence). Trimming shortened V by 5 bases and J by 0 bases, and 8 bases separated the two germline ends. The CDR3 totals 13 residues. The CDR3: CASSAGLSYEQYF. The CDR3 nucleotides read TGTGCCAGTAGTGCAGGCCTCTCCTACGAGCAGTACTTC.

The CDR3 nucleotides are TGCACCAGCAGCCAAGACACAAGGGGCGGGGAGCTGTTTTTT. Translation: CTSSQDTRGGELFF. The genes are TRBV1 and TRBJ2-2; the D call TRBD1 from the table was never checked on the DNA. TRBV1 is a pseudogene segment. The CDR3 loop spans 14 amino acids.

The chain links TRBV3-1 (or the pseudogene TRBV3-2) to TRBJ2-7; TRBD2 might be the D (6 bases). The CDR3 totals 15 residues. V was trimmed by 5 bases and J by 4 bases, leaving 18 bases between them. Germline assignment: CDR1 LGHDT and CDR2 YNNKEL (reference sequence). The CDR3 nucleotides are TGTGCCAGCAGCTATCTAGCGAGAAATTCGTACGAGCAGTACTTC. It is translated as CASSYLARNSYEQYF.

This rearrangement joins TRBV28 to TRBJ1-6; D may be TRBD1 (5 bases). Germline V lookup: CDR1 MDHEN, CDR2 SYDVKM. Trimming pared 3 bases from V and 9 bases from J, leaving 12 bases between. The length of the CDR3 is 14 residues. The CDR3 DNA is TGTGCCAGCAGTTTCGGGGGGAAAGGTTCACCCCTCCACTTT. Protein product: CASSFGGKGSPLHF.

J is TRBJ1-5 and V is TRBV14; the D is unclear. Germline loops: CDR1 SGHDN, CDR2 FVKESK. This CDR3 region has 19 residues. V shed 1 base and J shed 3 bases, with 22 bases lying between them. In DNA form, the CDR3 reads TGTGCCAGCAGCCAAGTGGTGATTCTCCTACGCGGCCCCAATCAGCCCCAGCATTTT. Protein: CASSQVVILLRGPNQPQHF.

The chain employs TRBV19 and TRBJ1-1; D unresolved. V was shortened by 7 bases and J by 3 bases, with 24 bases between the two germline ends. The germline CDR1 and CDR2 sequences are LNHDA and SQIVND (reference sequence). The CDR3 covers 17 residues. In DNA, the CDR3 is TGTGCCAGTAAGAGGACCGCCGGCGGGGTTATTGACACTGAAGCTTTCTTT. Amino acid sequence: CASKRTAGGVIDTEAFF.

The chain combines TRBV28 with TRBJ2-1; 8 positions match TRBD1. V was pared by 6 bases and J by 7 bases, with 5 bases of the junction left unmatched. Looked up from germline, CDR1 is MDHEN and CDR2 is SYDVKM. The CDR3 has 13 residues. The CDR3 reads CASSPGTGNEQFF. CDR3 coding DNA: TGTGCCAGCAGCCCCGGGACAGGAAATGAGCAGTTCTTC.

In its sample, this clone was seen once. This chain connects TRBV5-4 to TRBJ2-7; 7 bases map to TRBD2. The CDR3 sequence is 16 residues long. CDR1 and CDR2 (germline): SGHNT, YYREEE (reference sequence). Germline trimming cut 0 bases from V and 7 bases from J; bases unmatched to any gene: 13. CDR3 protein: CASSLARGGVIGEQYF. CDR3 in DNA: TGTGCCAGCAGCTTGGCTCGCGGGGGAGTGATTGGGGAGCAGTACTTC.

The V gene is TRBV5-8, the J gene TRBJ1-5; TRBD1 agrees at 7 bases. With 4 bases clipped from V and 0 bases from J, the junction kept 7 bases outside the gene matches. The CDR3 extends over 16 amino acids. Germline V gene sequence: CDR1 SGHTS, CDR2 YDEGEE. The CDR3 sequence: CASSLYRDSSNQPQHF. The DNA of the CDR3 is TGTGCCAGCAGCCTGTACCGGGACAGTAGCAATCAGCCCCAGCATTTT. The variable domain in full, with the rest retrieved from reference TRBV5-8 and TRBJ1-5, is EAGVTQSPTHLIKTRGQQATLRCSPISGHTSVYWYQQALGLGLQFLLWYDEGEERNRGNFPPRFSGRQFPNYSSELNVNALELEDSALYLCASSLYRDSSNQPQHFGDGTRLSIL.

This clone was seen once. The chain is built from TRBV13 and TRBJ2-7; 9 bases align to TRBD1. The trim removed 6 bases at V and 5 bases at J, leaving 8 bases unmatched. This CDR3 comprises 14 residues. The germline V gene encodes CDR1 PRHDT and CDR2 FYEKMQ (reference sequence). The CDR3 sequence is CASSSGTGTHEQYF. CDR3 DNA: TGTGCCAGCAGTTCCGGGACAGGGACCCACGAGCAGTACTTC.